The clone carrying this T cell receptor beta chain showed up just a few times. Antigen: not known. Sequencing used immunoSEQ multiplex PCR; TCRdb keeps in-frame clones, though not all of them. The sample consists of about 85,000 clones, around 88% of them appearing once. The entry originates in a study of radiotherapy plus CTLA-4 blockade in lung cancer. Overall study context: Disease control reached 31%, with objective responses in over 15%. Study results and caveats: Once radiotherapy plus ipilimumab had been given, TCR clones derived from tumor expanded in blood.

Focal radiation was given together with CTLA-4 blockade (ipilimumab) to patients with chemo-refractory metastatic non-small-cell lung cancer. Trimming stripped 4 bases from V and 0 bases from J, with 11 bases between. CDR3 length equals 14 residues. CDR1 and CDR2 from the germline V gene are SGHNT and YYREEE (reference sequence). Sample: peripheral blood, taken from a patient treated with radiotherapy plus ipilimumab. The clonotype comes from a human donor with non-small cell lung cancer who had a partial response to radiotherapy plus ipilimumab. The V and J genes are TRBV5-4 and TRBJ2-7; possible D gene TRBD2, 6 bases. CDR3 nucleotides: TGTGCCAGCAGCCGGGACTCTAACTCCTACGAGCAGTACTTC. Its translation: CASSRDSNSYEQYF.